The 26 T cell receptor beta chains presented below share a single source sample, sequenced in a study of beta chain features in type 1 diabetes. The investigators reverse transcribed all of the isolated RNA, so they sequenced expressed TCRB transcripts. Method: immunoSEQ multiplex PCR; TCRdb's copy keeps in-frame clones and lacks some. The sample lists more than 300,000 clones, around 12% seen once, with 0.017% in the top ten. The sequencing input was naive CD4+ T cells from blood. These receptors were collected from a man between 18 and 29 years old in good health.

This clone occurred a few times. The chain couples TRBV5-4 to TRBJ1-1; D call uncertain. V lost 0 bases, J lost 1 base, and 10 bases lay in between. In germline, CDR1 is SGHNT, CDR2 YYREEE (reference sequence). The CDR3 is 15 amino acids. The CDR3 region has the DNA TGTGCCAGCAGCTTGGTATCCAGATCGAACACTGAAGCTTTCTTT. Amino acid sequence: CASSLVSRSNTEAFF. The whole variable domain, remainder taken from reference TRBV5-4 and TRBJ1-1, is ETGVTQSPTHLIKTRGQQVTLRCSSQSGHNTVSWYQQALGQGPQFIFQYYREEENGRGNFPPRFSGLQFPNYSSELNVNALELDDSALYLCASSLVSRSNTEAFFGQGTRLTVV.

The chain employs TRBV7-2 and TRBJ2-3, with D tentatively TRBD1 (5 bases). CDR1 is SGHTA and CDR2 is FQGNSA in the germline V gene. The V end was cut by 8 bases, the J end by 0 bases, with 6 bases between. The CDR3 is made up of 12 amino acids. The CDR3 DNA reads TGTGCCAGCCGACAGAGCACAGATACGCAGTATTTT. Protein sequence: CASRQSTDTQYF.

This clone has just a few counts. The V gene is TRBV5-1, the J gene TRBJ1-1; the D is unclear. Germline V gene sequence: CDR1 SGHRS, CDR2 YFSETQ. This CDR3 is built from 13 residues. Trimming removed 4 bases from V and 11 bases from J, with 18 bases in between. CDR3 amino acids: CASSTTSQKVAFF. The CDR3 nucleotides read TGCGCCAGCAGCACCACCTCTCAGAAAGTTGCTTTCTTT.

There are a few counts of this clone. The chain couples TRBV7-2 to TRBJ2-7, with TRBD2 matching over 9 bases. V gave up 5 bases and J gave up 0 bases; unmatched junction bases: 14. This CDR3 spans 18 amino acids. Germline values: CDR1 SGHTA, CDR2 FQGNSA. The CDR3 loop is CASSPDGLAGRTSYEQYF. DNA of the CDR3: TGTGCCAGCAGCCCAGACGGGCTAGCGGGGAGAACCTCCTACGAGCAGTACTTC.

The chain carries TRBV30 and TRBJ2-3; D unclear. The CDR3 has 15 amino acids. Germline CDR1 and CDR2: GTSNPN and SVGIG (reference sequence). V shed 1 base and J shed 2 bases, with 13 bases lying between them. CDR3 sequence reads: CAWSAESVNTDTQYF. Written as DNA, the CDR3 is TGTGCCTGGAGTGCGGAAAGCGTGAACACAGATACGCAGTATTTT.

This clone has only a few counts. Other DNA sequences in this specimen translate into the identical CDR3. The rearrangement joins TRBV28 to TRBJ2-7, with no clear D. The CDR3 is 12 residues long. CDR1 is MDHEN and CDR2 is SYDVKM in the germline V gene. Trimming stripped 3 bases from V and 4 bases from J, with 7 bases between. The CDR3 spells CASSFSVYEQYF. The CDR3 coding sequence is TGTGCCAGCAGTTTTTCGGTTTACGAGCAGTACTTC.

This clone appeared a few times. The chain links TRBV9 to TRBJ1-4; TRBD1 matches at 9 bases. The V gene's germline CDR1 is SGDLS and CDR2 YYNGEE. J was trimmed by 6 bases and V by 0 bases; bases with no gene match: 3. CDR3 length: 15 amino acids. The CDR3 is CASSVEGQGDEKLFF. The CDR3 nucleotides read TGTGCCAGCAGCGTAGAGGGACAGGGAGATGAAAAACTGTTTTTT. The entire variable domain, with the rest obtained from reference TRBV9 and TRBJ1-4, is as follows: DSGVTQTPKHLITATGQRVTLRCSPRSGDLSVYWYQQSLDQGLQFLIQYYNGEERAKGNILERFSAQQFPDLHSELNLSSLELGDSALYFCASSVEGQGDEKLFFGSGTQLSVL.

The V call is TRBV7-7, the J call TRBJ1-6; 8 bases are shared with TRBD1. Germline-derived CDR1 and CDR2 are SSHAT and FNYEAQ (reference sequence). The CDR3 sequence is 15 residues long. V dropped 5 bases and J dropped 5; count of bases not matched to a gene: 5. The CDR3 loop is CASSARTGNNSPLHF. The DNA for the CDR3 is TGTGCCAGCAGCGCCCGGACAGGGAATAATTCACCCCTCCACTTT.

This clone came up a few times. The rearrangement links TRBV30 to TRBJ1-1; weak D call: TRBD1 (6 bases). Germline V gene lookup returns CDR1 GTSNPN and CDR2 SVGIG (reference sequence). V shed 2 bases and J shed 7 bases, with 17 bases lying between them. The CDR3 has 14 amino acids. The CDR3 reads CAWSTGGQGVEAFF. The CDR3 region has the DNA TGTGCCTGGAGTACCGGGGGGCAGGGAGTTGAAGCTTTCTTT. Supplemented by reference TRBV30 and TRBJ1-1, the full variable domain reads SQTIHQWPATLVQPVGSPLSLECTVEGTSNPNLYWYRQAAGRGLQLLFYSVGIGQISSEVPQNLSASRPQDRQFILSSKKLLLSDSGFYLCAWSTGGQGVEAFFGQGTRLTVV.

The CDR3 sequence: CASSTGLVGTQFF. The DNA of the CDR3 is TGTGCCAGCAGCACGGGACTAGTGGGCACGCAGTTCTTC. The gene calls are TRBV11-1 and TRBJ2-1, with 8 bases that match TRBD2. The J segment lost 12 bases and the V segment lost 5 bases, leaving 9 bases of the junction unmatched. Germline lookup yields CDR1 SGHAT and CDR2 FQDESV (reference sequence). The CDR3 extends over 13 amino acids. Full variable domain (rest looked up from reference TRBV11-1 and TRBJ2-1): EAEVAQSPRYKITEKSQAVAFWCDPISGHATLYWYRQILGQGPELLVQFQDESVVDDSQLPKDRFSAERLKGVDSTLKIQPAELGDSAMYLCASSTGLVGTQFFGPGTRLTVL.

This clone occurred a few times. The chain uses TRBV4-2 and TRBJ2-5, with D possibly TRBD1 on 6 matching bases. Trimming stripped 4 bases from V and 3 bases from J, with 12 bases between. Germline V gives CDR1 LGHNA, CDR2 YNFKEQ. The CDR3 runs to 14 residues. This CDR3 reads CASSPNRAEETQYF. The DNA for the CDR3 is TGTGCCAGCAGCCCGAACAGGGCCGAAGAGACCCAGTACTTC.

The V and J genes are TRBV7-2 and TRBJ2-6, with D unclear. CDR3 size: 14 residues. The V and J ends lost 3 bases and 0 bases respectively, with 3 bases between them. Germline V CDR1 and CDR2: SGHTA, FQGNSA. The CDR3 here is CASSFYSGANVLTF. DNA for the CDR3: TGTGCCAGCAGCTTTTACTCTGGGGCCAACGTCCTGACTTTC. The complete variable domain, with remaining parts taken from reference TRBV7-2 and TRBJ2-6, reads GAGVSQSPSNKVTEKGKDVELRCDPISGHTALYWYRQSLGQGLEFLIYFQGNSAPDKSGLPSDRFSAERTGGSVSTLTIQRTQQEDSAVYLCASSFYSGANVLTFGAGSRLTVL.

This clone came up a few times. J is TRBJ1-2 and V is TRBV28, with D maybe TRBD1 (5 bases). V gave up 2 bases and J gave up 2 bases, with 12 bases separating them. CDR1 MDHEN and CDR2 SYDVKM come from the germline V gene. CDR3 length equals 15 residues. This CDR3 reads CASSLPGYGNYGYTF. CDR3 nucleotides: TGTGCCAGCAGTTTACCAGGGTATGGAAACTATGGCTACACCTTC.

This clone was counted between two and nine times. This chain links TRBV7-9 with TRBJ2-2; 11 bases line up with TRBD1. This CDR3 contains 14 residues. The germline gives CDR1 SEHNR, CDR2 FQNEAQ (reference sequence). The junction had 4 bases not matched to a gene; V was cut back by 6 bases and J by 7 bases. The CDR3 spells CASSGQGAGGELFF. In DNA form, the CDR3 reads TGTGCCAGCAGTGGACAGGGGGCAGGCGGGGAGCTGTTTTTT.

DNA for the CDR3: TGTGCCTGGGCCACAGGGACGGAGACCCAGTACTTC. It encodes CAWATGTETQYF. The V and J genes are TRBV30 and TRBJ2-5; a possible D gene is TRBD1 (6 bases). The V end was cut by 5 bases, the J end by 5 bases, with 12 bases between. Looked up from germline, CDR1 is GTSNPN and CDR2 is SVGIG (reference sequence). The CDR3 sequence is 12 residues long.

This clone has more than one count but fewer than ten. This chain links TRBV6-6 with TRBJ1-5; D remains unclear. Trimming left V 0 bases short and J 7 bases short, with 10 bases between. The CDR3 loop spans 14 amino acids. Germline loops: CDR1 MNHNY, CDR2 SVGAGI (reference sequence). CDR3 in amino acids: CASSYSEGYQPQHF. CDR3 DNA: TGTGCCAGCAGTTACTCGGAGGGTTACCAGCCCCAGCATTTT.

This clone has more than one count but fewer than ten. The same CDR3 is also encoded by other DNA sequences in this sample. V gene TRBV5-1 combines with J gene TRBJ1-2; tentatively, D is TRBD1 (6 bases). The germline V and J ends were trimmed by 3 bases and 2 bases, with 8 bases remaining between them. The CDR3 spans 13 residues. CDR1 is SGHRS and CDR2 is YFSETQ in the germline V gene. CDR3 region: CASSSGQNYGYTF. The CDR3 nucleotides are TGCGCCAGCAGCTCAGGACAGAACTATGGCTACACCTTC.

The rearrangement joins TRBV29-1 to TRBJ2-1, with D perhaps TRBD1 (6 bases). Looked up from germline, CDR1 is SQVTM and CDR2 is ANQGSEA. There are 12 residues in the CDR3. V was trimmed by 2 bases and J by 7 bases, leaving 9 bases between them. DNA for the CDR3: TGCAGCGTTGAATACAGGGTGAATGAGCAGTTCTTC. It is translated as CSVEYRVNEQFF.

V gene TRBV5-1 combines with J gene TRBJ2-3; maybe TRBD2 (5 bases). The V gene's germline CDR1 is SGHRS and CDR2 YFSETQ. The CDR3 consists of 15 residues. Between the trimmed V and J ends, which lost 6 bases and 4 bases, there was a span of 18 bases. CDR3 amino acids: CASTPGRTGADTQYF. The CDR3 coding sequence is TGCGCCAGCACCCCTGGACGGACTGGGGCAGATACGCAGTATTTT.

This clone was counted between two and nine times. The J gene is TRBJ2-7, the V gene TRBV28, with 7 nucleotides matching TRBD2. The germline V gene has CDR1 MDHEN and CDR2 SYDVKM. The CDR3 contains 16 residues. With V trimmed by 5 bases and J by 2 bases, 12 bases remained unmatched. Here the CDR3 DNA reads TGTGCCAGCAGTCCCCGGGGTAGCGGGCTCGCCTACGAGCAGTACTTC. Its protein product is CASSPRGSGLAYEQYF.

In DNA form, the CDR3 reads TGTGCCTCCGCCGGGACAAGCAATCAGCCCCAGCATTTT. It specifies CASAGTSNQPQHF. The chain is built from TRBV30 and TRBJ1-5; maybe TRBD1 (6 bases). Trimming stripped 7 bases from V and 1 base from J, with 11 bases between. Germline CDR1 and CDR2: GTSNPN and SVGIG (reference sequence). The CDR3 spans 13 residues. Full variable domain (rest looked up from reference TRBV30 and TRBJ1-5): SQTIHQWPATLVQPVGSPLSLECTVEGTSNPNLYWYRQAAGRGLQLLFYSVGIGQISSEVPQNLSASRPQDRQFILSSKKLLLSDSGFYLCASAGTSNQPQHFGDGTRLSIL.

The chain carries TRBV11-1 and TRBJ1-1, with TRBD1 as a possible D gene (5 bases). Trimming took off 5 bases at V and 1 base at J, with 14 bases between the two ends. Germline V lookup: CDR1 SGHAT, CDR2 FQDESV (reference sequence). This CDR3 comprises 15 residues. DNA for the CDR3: TGTGCCAGCAGCCAAGGGCGGGGGAGGAACACTGAAGCTTTCTTT. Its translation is CASSQGRGRNTEAFF.

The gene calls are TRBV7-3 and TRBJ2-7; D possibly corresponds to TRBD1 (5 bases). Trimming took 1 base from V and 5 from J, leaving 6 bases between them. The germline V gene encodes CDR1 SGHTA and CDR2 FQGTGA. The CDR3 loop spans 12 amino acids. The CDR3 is CASSLIGDEQYF. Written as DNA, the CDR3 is TGTGCCAGCAGCTTAATAGGGGACGAGCAGTACTTC.

CDR3 sequence: CASSSALTGELFF. The CDR3 bases are TGCGCCAGCAGCTCTGCGCTCACCGGGGAGCTGTTTTTT. The gene calls are TRBV5-1 and TRBJ2-2; D gene unclear. The germline gives CDR1 SGHRS, CDR2 YFSETQ. Between the trimmed V and J ends, which lost 3 bases and 4 bases, there was a span of 7 bases. The CDR3 length is 13 residues.

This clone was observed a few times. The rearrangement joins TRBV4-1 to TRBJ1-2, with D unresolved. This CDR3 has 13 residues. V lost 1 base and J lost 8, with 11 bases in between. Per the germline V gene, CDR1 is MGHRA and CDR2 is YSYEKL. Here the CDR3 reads CASSQVSGGGYTF. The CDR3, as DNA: TGCGCCAGCAGCCAAGTCTCAGGCGGGGGCTACACCTTC.

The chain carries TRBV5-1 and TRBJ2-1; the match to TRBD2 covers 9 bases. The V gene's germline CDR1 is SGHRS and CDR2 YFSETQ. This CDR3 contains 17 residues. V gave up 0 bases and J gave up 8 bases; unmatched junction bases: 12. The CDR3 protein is CASSLATASGKGYEQFF. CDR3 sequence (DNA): TGCGCCAGCAGCTTGGCCACGGCTAGCGGGAAAGGCTATGAGCAGTTCTTC.